This TCR beta chain was profiled in a study of CD8+ T cells in alopecia areata (dated by TCRdb to between 2018 and 2020). Context from the whole study: The treated patients, all with moderate-to-severe alopecia areata, were enrolled in an open-label pilot trial of oral tofacitinib given at 5 to 10 mg twice daily. The study used high-throughput TCRbeta sequencing to examine T cell clonal expansion in alopecia areata, in both the C3H/HeJ mouse model and human patients. The SALT score, which quantifies the percentage of affected scalp surface area, was used to measure disease severity in treated patients. Biopsies were taken from tofacitinib-treated patients at baseline and again at 4 and 24 weeks into treatment, and several of those patients also had a later scalp biopsy. RNA was obtained with the PAXgene miRNA kit for fixed scalp, the miRNeasy kit for PBMCs, and the RNeasy kit for mouse skin. Tofacitinib was administered for 6 to 18 months, and 6 months of follow-up off drug were then conducted to assess delayed response and recurrence. immunoSEQ multiplex PCR using 35 Vbeta forward primers and 13 Jbeta reverse primers was used to amplify TCRbeta CDR3 regions. Clonality in the scalp was compared among normal scalp (n=4), patchy alopecia areata scalp (n=8), and alopecia totalis/universalis scalp (n=8). Scalp tissue and sorted CD4+ and CD8+ peripheral blood T cells from patchy and totalis/universalis alopecia areata patients and from healthy controls were covered by human TCRbeta sequencing. Here is what the overall study found, with its caveats: TCR sequences shared between patients were less clear than in mice, possibly partly because of HLA diversity in the patient population. Scalp TCR repertoire analysis is complicated because resident alphabeta T cells in normal human skin are also sequenced, whereas mouse skin is dominated by gammadelta T cells. Many expanded lesional clones persisted in scalp and blood during tofacitinib treatment, which may partly explain relapse after stopping treatment. Tofacitinib significantly lowered scalp clonality and the number of expanded CD8+ clones among the top 100 scalp clones. Because the treated cohort was small and had only one nonresponder, larger studies are needed to examine links between baseline CD8+ expansion and response. Lesional scalp, especially in alopecia totalis/universalis, showed higher clonality and more expanded CD8+ clones than normal scalp, suggesting antigenic drive.

This clone was seen a few times. The antigen this receptor binds is unknown. Base qualities are not provided; no much larger clone lies one nucleotide away. What the time point label conveys for this sample: 4 weeks on oral tofacitinib. The sample's treatment or condition, from its label and the paper: oral pan-JAK inhibitor, 5-10 mg twice daily. Lesional scalp punch biopsies and peripheral blood were obtained from alopecia areata patients. After PBMCs were isolated by density centrifugation and stained for CD3, CD4 and CD8, a FACSAria was used to sort CD4+ and CD8+ T cells. The method behind the library was the immunoSEQ multiplex PCR assay. For TCR sequencing, RNA was extracted from every sample and reverse transcribed into cDNA to serve as template. SuperScript III was used for first-strand cDNA synthesis, primed with a 2:1 mix of oligo-dT and random hexamers. A synthetic immune receptor repertoire was used to gauge amplification bias, and whatever bias remained was removed computationally. In the paper's pipeline: Raw reads were preprocessed for error removal, and CDR3 was defined according to IMGT conventions as running from the conserved cysteine to phenylalanine. Clonality was computed as 1 minus the Shannon entropy, with the entropy normalized by log2 of the number of productive unique TCRs. Scalp TCRbeta sequences were cross-referenced with sorted blood CD4 and CD8 repertoires so that the CD4 or CD8 identity of scalp clones could be inferred. The clones in this table, taken by TCRdb from immuneACCESS, are in-frame only. Not every clone is retained; where verified, under half of the shortfall comes from an unresolved V gene, and the cause of the rest is unknown. Clone size and V and J calls were adopted from that table, with D and trimming inferred from the DNA. Within this sample are about 200,000 clones, with about 58% of them counted one time only. Roughly 1.4% of the sample is held by the ten biggest clonotypes.

The CDR3 covers 18 residues, taking in both the cysteine and the phenylalanine. The read is trimmed to its CDR3 DNA, 54 bases read in frame from base 1. At the junction V is shortened by 1 base and J by 1 base, with 15 bases in between. From the germline V gene, CDR1 is SGHDT and CDR2 is YYEEEE. This receptor was taken from a human donor with alopecia areata. The V gene is TRBV5-6 and the J gene is TRBJ2-6; perhaps TRBD1 is the D gene, with 5 bases matching. The sample was CD4+ T cells sorted from blood, taken at week 4, from a patient treated with tofacitinib. The sequenced DNA: TGTGCCAGCAGCTTGCGGGCACTGACAGTTTCTGGGGCCAACGTCCTGACTTTC. It is translated as CASSLRALTVSGANVLTF.